This T cell receptor gamma chain was sequenced for a study of gamma-delta T cells after stem cell transplantation. Germline CDR1 reads VENAVY; CDR2 reads YDSYNSRV. The CDR3 loop spans 13 amino acids. The J segment lost 4 bases and the V segment lost 1 base, leaving 4 bases of the junction unmatched. TCRdb reapplied CATT to the RT-PCR reads. The sample shows about 1,200 gamma-chain clones, roughly 86% of them seen only once. The TCR sequence derives from a human donor. It is not recorded whose cells these are; they may come from a transplant donor. V usage is TRGV8 and J usage is TRGJ1 or TRGJ2. TCRdb carries no J gene annotation; the J gene was assigned here by matching the DNA with germline. Sequencing used gamma-delta T cells. CDR3 sequence reads: CATWDSHYYKKLF. The CDR3 coding sequence is TGTGCCACCTGGGATAGCCACTATTATAAGAAACTCTTT.